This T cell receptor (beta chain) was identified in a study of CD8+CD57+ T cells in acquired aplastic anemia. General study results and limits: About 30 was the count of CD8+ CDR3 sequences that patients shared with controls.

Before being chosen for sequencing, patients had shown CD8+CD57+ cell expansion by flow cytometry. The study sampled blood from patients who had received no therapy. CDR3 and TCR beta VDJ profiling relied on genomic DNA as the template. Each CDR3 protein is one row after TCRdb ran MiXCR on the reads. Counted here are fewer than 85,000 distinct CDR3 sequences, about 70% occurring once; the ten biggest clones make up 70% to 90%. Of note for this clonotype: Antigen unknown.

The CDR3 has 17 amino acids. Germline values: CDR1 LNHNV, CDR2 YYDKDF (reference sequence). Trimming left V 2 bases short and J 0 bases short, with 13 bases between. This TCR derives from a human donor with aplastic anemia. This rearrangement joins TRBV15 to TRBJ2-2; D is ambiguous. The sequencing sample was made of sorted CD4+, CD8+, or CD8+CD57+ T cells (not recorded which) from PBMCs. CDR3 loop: CATSRPPVRSNTGELFF. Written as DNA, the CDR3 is TGTGCCACCAGCAGACCCCCGGTACGGTCGAACACCGGGGAGCTGTTTTTT.